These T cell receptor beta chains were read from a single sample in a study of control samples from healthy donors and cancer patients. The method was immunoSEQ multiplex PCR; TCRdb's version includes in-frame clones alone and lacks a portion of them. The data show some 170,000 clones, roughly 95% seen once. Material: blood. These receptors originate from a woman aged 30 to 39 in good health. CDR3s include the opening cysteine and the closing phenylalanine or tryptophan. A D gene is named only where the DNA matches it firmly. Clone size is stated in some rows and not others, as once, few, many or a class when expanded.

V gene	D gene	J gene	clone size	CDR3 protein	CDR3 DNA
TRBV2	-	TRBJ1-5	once	CASSNRNQPQHF	TGTGCCAGCAGTAACAGAAATCAGCCCCAGCATTTT
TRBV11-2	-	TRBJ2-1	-	CASSTTGWGTGNPFF	-
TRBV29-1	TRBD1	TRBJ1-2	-	CGGTANYGYTF	TGCGGGGGGACAGCGAACTATGGCTACACCTTC
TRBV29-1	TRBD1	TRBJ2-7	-	CSAGQGDGDEQYF	TGCAGCGCTGGACAGGGGGATGGCGACGAGCAGTACTTC
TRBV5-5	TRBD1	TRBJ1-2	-	CASSFKPTGREGYGYTF	TGTGCCAGCAGCTTCAAGCCGACAGGGAGGGAAGGCTATGGCTACACCTTC
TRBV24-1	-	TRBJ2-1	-	CATSDPAGFTVNEQFF	TGTGCCACCAGTGATCCTGCCGGTTTTACAGTCAATGAGCAGTTCTTC
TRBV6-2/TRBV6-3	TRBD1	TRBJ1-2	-	CASSRGQGNYGYTF	TGTGCCAGCAGTAGGGGACAGGGGAACTATGGCTACACCTTC
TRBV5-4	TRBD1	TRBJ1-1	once	CASSHRTGGNTEAFF	TGTGCCAGCAGCCATAGGACAGGAGGGAACACTGAAGCTTTCTTT
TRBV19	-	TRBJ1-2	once	CASSIGARPNYGYTF	TGTGCCAGTAGTATTGGAGCGCGACCTAACTATGGCTACACCTTC
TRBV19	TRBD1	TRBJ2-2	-	CATKRGGQGFTGELFF	TGTGCCACCAAACGTGGGGGACAGGGTTTCACCGGGGAGCTGTTTTTT
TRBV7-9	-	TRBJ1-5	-	CASSLSAGGNQPQHF	TGTGCCAGCAGCTTATCGGCGGGCGGCAATCAGCCCCAGCATTTT
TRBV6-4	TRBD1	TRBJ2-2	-	CASSEGDRETGELFF	TGTGCCAGCAGTGAGGGGGACAGGGAGACCGGGGAGCTGTTTTTT
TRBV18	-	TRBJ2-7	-	CASSPRAGGLGSYEQYF	TGTGCCAGCTCACCAAGAGCTGGGGGCCTGGGGTCCTACGAGCAGTACTTC
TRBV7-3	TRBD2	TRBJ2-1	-	CASSLTGTSGYNEQFF	TGTGCCAGCAGCCTTACCGGGACTAGCGGATACAATGAGCAGTTCTTC
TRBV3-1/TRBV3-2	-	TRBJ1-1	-	CASVSGSRAEAFF	TGTGCCAGCGTAAGTGGGTCACGCGCTGAAGCTTTCTTT
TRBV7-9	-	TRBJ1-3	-	CASSLSQRAGNTIYF	TGTGCCAGCAGCTTATCGCAAAGGGCGGGAAACACCATATATTTT
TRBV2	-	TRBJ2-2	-	CASRETRDGELFF	TGTGCCAGCAGGGAGACCAGGGACGGGGAGCTGTTTTTT
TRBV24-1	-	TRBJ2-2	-	CATSAGGNTGELFF	TGTGCCACCAGTGCCGGGGGGAACACCGGGGAGCTGTTTTTT
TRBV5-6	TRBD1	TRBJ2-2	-	CASSLGQGGATGELFF	TGTGCCAGCAGCCTCGGACAGGGTGGGGCCACCGGGGAGCTGTTTTTT
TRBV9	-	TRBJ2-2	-	CASSAPQGELFF	TGTGCCAGCAGCGCGCCCCAGGGGGAGCTGTTTTTT
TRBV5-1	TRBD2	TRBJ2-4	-	CASSHNLGLAGGENIQYF	TGCGCCAGCAGCCACAATCTCGGGCTAGCGGGAGGTGAAAACATTCAGTACTTC
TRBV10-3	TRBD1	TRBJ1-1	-	CAIRNGQGVTEAFF	TGTGCCATCAGGAACGGACAGGGGGTCACTGAAGCTTTCTTT
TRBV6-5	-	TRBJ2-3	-	CASSRRGRKTDTQYF	TGTGCCAGCAGTCGGCGGGGGCGGAAGACAGATACGCAGTATTTT
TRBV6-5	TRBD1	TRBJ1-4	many	CASSPGVQGNEKLFF	TGTGCCAGCAGCCCAGGTGTACAGGGGAATGAAAAACTGTTTTTT
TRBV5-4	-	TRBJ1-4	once	CASSPGPGAEKLFF	TGTGCCAGCAGCCCGGGACCAGGAGCTGAAAAACTGTTTTTT
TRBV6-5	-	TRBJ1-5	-	CASSSTGQPQHF	TGTGCCAGCAGTTCGACAGGTCAGCCCCAGCATTTT
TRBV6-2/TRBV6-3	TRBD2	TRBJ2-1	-	CASSPLGGNYNEQFF	TGTGCCAGCAGTCCCCTGGGGGGGAACTACAATGAGCAGTTCTTC
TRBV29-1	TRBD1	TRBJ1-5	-	CSAGQGSQPQHF	TGCAGCGCAGGACAGGGTAGTCAGCCCCAGCATTTT
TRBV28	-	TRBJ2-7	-	CASSQRHGSYYEQYF	TGTGCCAGCAGCCAACGACACGGCAGCTACTACGAGCAGTACTTC
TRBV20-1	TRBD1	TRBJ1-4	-	CSARGQGPNEKLFF	TGCAGTGCTCGTGGACAGGGACCGAATGAAAAACTGTTTTTT
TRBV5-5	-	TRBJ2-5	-	CASSRQSQETQYF	TGTGCCAGCAGTAGACAGTCGCAAGAGACCCAGTACTTC
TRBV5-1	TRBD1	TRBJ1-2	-	CASSLAGFQGALDGYTF	TGCGCCAGCAGCTTGGCGGGCTTTCAGGGGGCTCTCGATGGCTACACCTTC
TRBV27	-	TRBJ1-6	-	CASSLRALYNSPLHF	TGTGCCAGCAGTTTGAGGGCCCTGTATAATTCACCCCTCCACTTT
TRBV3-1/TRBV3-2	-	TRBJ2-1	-	CASSQVGGGPYNEQFF	TGTGCCAGCAGCCAAGTTGGCGGAGGCCCTTACAATGAGCAGTTCTTC
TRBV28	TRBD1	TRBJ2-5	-	CASSFPQGQGVETQYF	TGTGCCAGCAGTTTCCCACAGGGACAGGGAGTAGAGACCCAGTACTTC
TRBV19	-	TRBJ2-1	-	CASSPSSLNEQFF	TGTGCCAGTAGTCCCTCTAGTCTCAATGAGCAGTTCTTC
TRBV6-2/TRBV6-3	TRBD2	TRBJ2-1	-	CASSSIFGLAGANEQFF	TGTGCCAGCAGTTCCATCTTCGGACTAGCGGGAGCCAATGAGCAGTTCTTC
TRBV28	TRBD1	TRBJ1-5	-	CASSSGQAPLGGQPQHF	TGTGCCAGCAGTTCGGGACAGGCTCCACTCGGGGGTCAGCCCCAGCATTTT
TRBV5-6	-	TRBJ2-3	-	CASTTGTDKRMGW	TGTGCCAGCACTACCGGGACGGACAAACGCATGGGTTGG
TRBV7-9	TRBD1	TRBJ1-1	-	CASSLAVGRGRGTEAFF	TGTGCCAGCAGCTTAGCGGTTGGCAGGGGGCGAGGTACTGAAGCTTTCTTT
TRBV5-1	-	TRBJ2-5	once	CASSLELETQYF	TGCGCCAGCAGCTTGGAGTTAGAGACCCAGTACTTC
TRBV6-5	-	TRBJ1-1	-	CASSQGPLNTEAFF	TGTGCCAGCTCTCAGGGCCCATTGAACACTGAAGCTTTCTTT
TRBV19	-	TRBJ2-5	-	CASSPYMHGVGETQYF	TGTGCCAGTAGTCCCTATATGCATGGGGTAGGCGAGACCCAGTACTTC
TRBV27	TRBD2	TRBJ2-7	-	CATRSGGLAFSEQYF	TGTGCCACCCGATCCGGCGGACTAGCTTTTTCCGAGCAGTACTTC
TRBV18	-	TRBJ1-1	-	CASSPRQGPPIGNTEAFF	TGTGCCAGCTCACCGCGGCAGGGGCCCCCGATCGGAAACACTGAAGCTTTCTTT
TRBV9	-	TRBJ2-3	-	CASSVWDGTSTDTQYF	TGTGCCAGCAGCGTGTGGGACGGAACTAGCACAGATACGCAGTATTTT
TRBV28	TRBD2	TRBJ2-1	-	CASSPLTSGTHNEQFF	TGTGCCAGCAGTCCTTTGACTAGCGGGACGCACAATGAGCAGTTCTTC
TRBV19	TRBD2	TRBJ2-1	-	CASSIAPGLANEQFF	TGTGCCAGTAGTATAGCCCCGGGACTAGCCAATGAGCAGTTCTTC
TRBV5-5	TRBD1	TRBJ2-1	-	CASSYIEQGLYEQFF	TGTGCCAGCAGCTATATTGAACAGGGGCTATATGAGCAGTTCTTC
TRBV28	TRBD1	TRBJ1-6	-	CASSSWGQGASPLHF	TGTGCCAGCAGTTCCTGGGGACAGGGGGCTTCACCCCTCCACTTT
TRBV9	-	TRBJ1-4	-	CASSVGSDRTNEKLFF	TGTGCCAGCAGCGTAGGGTCGGATCGCACTAATGAAAAACTGTTTTTT
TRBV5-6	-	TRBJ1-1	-	CASSLASNTEAFF	TGTGCCAGCAGCTTGGCGTCGAACACTGAAGCTTTCTTT
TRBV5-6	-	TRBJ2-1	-	CASSLVWNEQFF	TGTGCCAGCAGCTTGGTCTGGAATGAGCAGTTCTTC